The rows below give T cell receptor beta chains drawn from one sample of a study of OX40 agonist ivuxolimab in advanced cancers. Sequencing used immunoSEQ multiplex PCR; TCRdb keeps in-frame clones, though not all of them. The sample shows 70,000 or so clones, roughly 84% of them seen only once. Sequences were derived from CD4+ or CD8+ T cells sorted from blood, sampled in a trial of the OX40 agonist ivuxolimab. These receptor sequences come from an adult with an advanced solid tumor such as melanoma, head and neck, liver or kidney cancer. Each CDR3 is given with its conserved first and last residue. D genes are given only for firm matches. The size of a clone is reported for some rows only, either as once, few or many, or as a class for expanded clones.

-	TRBV30	-	TRBJ2-1	TGTGCCTGGACCCACTGGGGAGGTGAGCAGTTCTTC	CAWTHWGGEQFF
-	TRBV7-3	-	TRBJ1-2	TGTGCCAGCAGCTTAGGAGAGGTGGTAAACTATGGCTACACCTTC	CASSLGEVVNYGYTF
-	TRBV5-1	-	TRBJ2-1	TGCGCCAGCAGCTCGGGGGCTGGGTCCTACTCCTACAATGAGCAGTTCTTC	CASSSGAGSYSYNEQFF
TRBD2	TRBV7-2	-	TRBJ2-1	TGTGCCAGCAGCTTAGCGTCTAGCGGGGGGGACCGAGACAATGAGCAGTTCTTC	CASSLASSGGDRDNEQFF
-	TRBV6-6	-	TRBJ1-2	TGTGCCAGCAGTTACTCGAGGCGGGGGTCTGAAGGCTACACCTTC	CASSYSRRGSEGYTF
-	TRBV19	-	TRBJ2-1	TGTGCCAGTAGTATAGACAGGGAAGGTGAGCAGTTCTTC	CASSIDREGEQFF
TRBD1	TRBV5-1	-	TRBJ1-3	TGCGCCAGCAGCATTACAGGGGGCTCTGGAAACACCATATATTTT	CASSITGGSGNTIYF
-	TRBV11-2	-	TRBJ2-1	TGTGCCAGCAGCTTAGGCGGAGGAGTTGGCAATGAGCAGTTCTTC	CASSLGGGVGNEQFF
TRBD1	TRBV28	-	TRBJ2-7	TGTGCCAGCAGACCGGCAGGGGGCGCATACGAGCAGTACTTC	CASRPAGGAYEQYF
-	TRBV14	-	TRBJ1-5	TGTGCCAGCAGCCGGACGAGCAATCAGCCCCAGCATTTT	CASSRTSNQPQHF
TRBD2	TRBV19	-	TRBJ2-5	TGTGCCAGTAAGGCGGGGGGGCAAGAGACCCAGTACTTC	CASKAGGQETQYF
TRBD1	TRBV6-6	-	TRBJ2-1	TGTGCCAGCAGCCCCGGGACAGGGTCCTACAATGAGCAGTTCTTC	CASSPGTGSYNEQFF
TRBD2	TRBV5-1	-	TRBJ2-1	TGCGCCAGCAGCGCACTCACTAGCGGGGGCCTCCTGAGGTACAATGAGCAGTTCTTC	CASSALTSGGLLRYNEQFF
-	TRBV7-2	-	TRBJ2-1	TGTGCCAGCAGCTTAGGAGCAGCAGGGGTCTACAATGAGCAGTTCTTC	CASSLGAAGVYNEQFF
-	TRBV7-6	-	TRBJ1-3	TGTGCCAGCAGCCCTACGGGGCAGGCCCTAAACACCATATATTTT	CASSPTGQALNTIYF
TRBD1	TRBV2	-	TRBJ1-1	TGTGCCAGCAGGGATACAGGGGGAAACACTGAAGCTTTCTTT	CASRDTGGNTEAFF
-	TRBV20-1	medium-sized	TRBJ1-1	TGCAGTGCCCCAGAGGTCACAGAAGCTTTCTTT	CSAPEVTEAFF
-	TRBV5-1	-	TRBJ2-1	TGCGCCAGCAGCTTGAACCAGGAGCAGTTCTTC	CASSLNQEQFF